This T cell receptor (beta chain) stems from a study of T cell repertoires in cytomegalovirus infection (dated 2019 in TCRdb). Background for the entire study: The HLA type of each donor mattered for the analysis, because public TCR beta signatures pointed to carriage of CMV infection along with the matching HLA type.

The sequencer was an Illumina HiSeq 1500. Clones were called with MiXCR by TCRdb after fastp trimmed the public reads at Q25, and only in-frame beta chains were retained. For every CDR3 protein sequence, its rows merge into one entry that carries the most common genes and DNA. Across this sample there are roughly 230,000 distinct CDR3 sequences, with roughly 23% seen only once. The ten largest account for around a sixth of the sample. The CDR3 has 13 amino acids, counting the end cysteine and phenylalanine. Only the CDR3 DNA stays, 39 bases, in frame from base 1. CDR1 and CDR2 (SGDLS, YYNGEE) derive from the germline V gene. Deletion took 3 bases off V and 11 bases off J, with a span of 12 bases between the germline ends. Remarks on this clonotype: It lacks a known antigen. The sample holds no much larger clone one base away, and base qualities are not on file.

General findings and caveats noted by the study authors: Carriers of CMV infection plus the relevant HLA type were discriminated by the cumulative frequency of public TCR beta family members in the study cohort and in an independent approximately 360-donor cohort. The ex vivo response was dominated by HLA-C-restricted CMV-specific TCR beta clonotypes, which also provided the single most frequent clonotype in two of eight donors.

Input material: CD8+ T cells from PBMCs. The chain couples TRBV9 to TRBJ1-6; the D gene lacks a confident call. The receptor comes from a human donor in good health (CMV status not recorded). Some clones in this sample may be carry-over from other donors' samples. The DNA is TGTGCCAGCAGCGCCTTTGATGGCGCACCCCTCCACTTT. Translated, this is CASSAFDGAPLHF. Extended through the reference TRBV9 and TRBJ1-6 proteins, this CDR3 yields the full variable domain: DSGVTQTPKHLITATGQRVTLRCSPRSGDLSVYWYQQSLDQGLQFLIQYYNGEERAKGNILERFSAQQFPDLHSELNLSSLELGDSALYFCASSAFDGAPLHFGNGTRLTVT.